A single sample gave rise to the 23 T cell receptor beta chains below, sequenced in a study of blood T cell repertoires in COVID-19 (dated by TCRdb to 2019 to 2021). The receptor library was made with the immunoSEQ multiplex PCR assay. The table was pulled from immuneACCESS by TCRdb, which kept in-frame rearrangements only. Such tables lose some clones; where checked, under half of the loss comes from unresolved V genes, and the rest has no known cause. The sample table records tens of thousands of clones; about nine tenths of these occur just once. Over 10% of the sample is held by the ten biggest clonotypes. Input material: peripheral blood. The receptors were sampled from a man aged 65 to 85 with acute or convalescent COVID-19.

The DNA for the CDR3 is TGTGCCAGCAGCTTCGGGACAGGGGGAGCAGATACGCAGTATTTT. It codes for CASSFGTGGADTQYF. The chain is built from TRBV5-6 and TRBJ2-3, with TRBD1 matching over 11 bases. V lost 2 bases, J lost 4 bases, and 3 bases stayed unmatched. This CDR3 region has 15 residues. CDR1 and CDR2 from the germline V gene are SGHDT and YYEEEE.

A few counts support this clone. The chain uses TRBV6-5 and TRBJ1-2; 9 bases match TRBD1. The CDR3 totals 14 residues. V was pared by 6 bases and J by 6 bases, with 8 bases of the junction left unmatched. Per germline, CDR1 MNHEY and CDR2 SVGAGI. For the CDR3, the DNA is TGTGCCAGCAGCACAGGGGGCCGGCTTCATGGCTACACCTTC. Protein sequence: CASSTGGRLHGYTF.

The chain is built from TRBV5-1 and TRBJ2-2; maybe TRBD2 (6 bases). The CDR3 consists of 14 residues. The V and J ends lost 5 bases and 0 bases respectively, with 8 bases between them. Germline values: CDR1 SGHRS, CDR2 YFSETQ. The CDR3 nucleotides read TGCGCCAGCAGGCGGGATGCGAACACCGGGGAGCTGTTTTTT. This encodes CASRRDANTGELFF.

The V gene is TRBV10-1, the J gene TRBJ2-3; TRBD2 matches 10 bases. Looked up from germline, CDR1 is WNHNN and CDR2 is SYGVQD (reference sequence). This CDR3 is 14 amino acids long. J lost 1 base, V lost 8 bases, and 3 bases had no gene match. The CDR3 nucleotides read TGCGCCAGCGATGGACTAGCGGGCACAGATACGCAGTATTTT. Its protein is CASDGLAGTDTQYF.

This sequence joins TRBV7-6 and TRBJ2-3, with 9 bases lining up with TRBD2. V was clipped by 3 bases and J by 5 bases; unmatched bases: 3. Germline V gives CDR1 SGHVS, CDR2 FNYEAQ. The CDR3 runs 14 residues. CDR3 DNA: TGTGCCAGCAGCTTTAGCGGGGGTAGAGATACGCAGTATTTT. Its translation is CASSFSGGRDTQYF.

V gene TRBV3-1 (or the pseudogene TRBV3-2) combines with J gene TRBJ2-3, with TRBD2 matching 8 bases. The CDR3 length is 16 residues. Losses at the gene ends were 0 bases for V and 6 bases for J; bases not matched to a gene: 8. Germline CDR1 LGHDT, CDR2 YNNKEL (reference sequence). CDR3 protein: CASSQEGTSSSDTQYF. The CDR3 DNA follows: TGTGCCAGCAGCCAAGAAGGGACTAGTTCATCGGATACGCAGTATTTT.

The genes are TRBV6-5 and TRBJ2-3, with D tentatively TRBD2 (6 bases). The CDR3 totals 15 residues. V lost 2 bases and J lost 4, with 13 bases in between. CDR1 is MNHEY and CDR2 is SVGAGI in the germline V gene. The CDR3, as DNA: TGTGCCAGCAGTTACATGGAGGGCCCCGCAGATACGCAGTATTTT. It translates to CASSYMEGPADTQYF.

V gene TRBV24-1 combines with J gene TRBJ2-2; D may be TRBD1 (6 bases). V was trimmed by 0 bases and J by 3 bases, leaving 10 bases between them. The CDR3 runs 16 residues. Germline values: CDR1 KGHDR, CDR2 SFDVKD. CDR3 nucleotides: TGTGCCACCAGTGATTTGACAGGGTCGTACACCGGGGAGCTGTTTTTT. Translated: CATSDLTGSYTGELFF.

The DNA of the CDR3 is TGTGCCAGTGCGGGGACAGGGGGGGAGCGCGAGCAGTACTTC. Translation gives CASAGTGGEREQYF. V gene TRBV3-1 (or the pseudogene TRBV3-2) combines with J gene TRBJ2-7, with 11 bases fitting TRBD1. CDR1 is LGHDT and CDR2 is YNNKEL in the germline V gene (reference sequence). The CDR3 totals 14 residues. The V and J ends lost 9 bases and 6 bases, in that order; junction bases with no gene match: 10.

The chain employs TRBV27 and TRBJ1-2; 7 bases align to TRBD1. This CDR3 comprises 14 residues. With 8 bases clipped from V and 6 bases from J, the junction kept 12 bases outside the gene matches. Germline CDR1 and CDR2: MNHEY and SMNVEV (reference sequence). CDR3 amino acids: CASRRTGEGDGYTF. The CDR3 region has the DNA TGTGCCAGCCGTCGGACAGGTGAGGGGGATGGCTACACCTTC.

The chain is built from TRBV18 and TRBJ1-1; D gene uncertain. V was pared by 2 bases and J by 4 bases, with 8 bases between. There are 13 residues in the CDR3. Germline CDR1 and CDR2: KGHSH and LQKENI. The CDR3, as DNA: TGTGCCAGCTCACCAGAGGAAGGCACTGAAGCTTTCTTT. It codes for CASSPEEGTEAFF.

The gene calls are TRBV5-4 and TRBJ2-7; 11 bases are shared with TRBD2. The CDR3 is 16 amino acids. Germline V gene lookup returns CDR1 SGHNT and CDR2 YYREEE (reference sequence). V lost 2 bases to trimming and J lost 0 bases; unmatched junction nucleotides: 4. The CDR3 is CASSLPSGGSSYEQYF. In DNA form, the CDR3 reads TGTGCCAGCAGCTTACCTAGCGGGGGGAGCTCCTACGAGCAGTACTTC. The full variable domain, its missing parts supplied by reference TRBV5-4 and TRBJ2-7, is ETGVTQSPTHLIKTRGQQVTLRCSSQSGHNTVSWYQQALGQGPQFIFQYYREEENGRGNFPPRFSGLQFPNYSSELNVNALELDDSALYLCASSLPSGGSSYEQYFGPGTRLTVT.

The gene calls are TRBV3-1 (or the pseudogene TRBV3-2) and TRBJ2-3, with D tentatively TRBD2 (6 bases). The V end was cut by 0 bases, the J end by 9 bases, with 19 bases between. Germline-derived CDR1 and CDR2 are LGHDT and YNNKEL (reference sequence). The CDR3 length is 16 residues. The CDR3 loop is CASSQELTYGGGTQYF. The DNA of the CDR3 is TGTGCCAGCAGCCAAGAACTTACTTATGGGGGAGGCACGCAGTATTTT.

The chain combines TRBV27 with TRBJ2-7; TRBD1 aligns across 8 bases. The ends lost 5 bases at V and 0 bases at J; junction bases unmatched: 3. The CDR3 length is 14 residues. Per germline, CDR1 MNHEY and CDR2 SMNVEV (reference sequence). The CDR3 DNA sequence: TGTGCCAGCAGTCTCACAGGGGGCTCCTACGAGCAGTACTTC. Translation gives CASSLTGGSYEQYF.

The rearrangement joins TRBV7-2 to TRBJ2-7; D call uncertain. Trimming removed 1 base from V and 7 bases from J, with 14 bases in between. Germline CDR1 is SGHTA and CDR2 is FQGNSA. The CDR3 is 14 amino acids. CDR3 sequence reads: CASSLGPRIREQYF. CDR3 sequence (DNA): TGTGCCAGCAGCTTAGGGCCGCGGATAAGGGAGCAGTACTTC.

The V and J genes are TRBV19 and TRBJ2-6, with 7 bases fitting TRBD1. The J segment lost 0 bases and the V segment lost 3 bases, leaving 8 bases of the junction unmatched. Germline V gene data show CDR1 as LNHDA and CDR2 as SQIVND (reference sequence). The CDR3 has 18 residues. The CDR3 sequence is CASSITGTVYSGANVLTF. In DNA form, the CDR3 reads TGTGCCAGTAGTATCACCGGGACAGTGTACTCTGGGGCCAACGTCCTGACTTTC.

V usage is TRBV6-6 and J usage is TRBJ1-1, with D perhaps matching TRBD1 (6 bases). V was shortened by 2 bases and J by 1 base, with 11 bases between the two germline ends. In germline, CDR1 is MNHNY, CDR2 SVGAGI (reference sequence). The CDR3 spans 15 residues. CDR3 nucleotide sequence: TGTGCCAGCAGTTACCCACAGGGAGCGAACACTGAAGCTTTCTTT. As protein: CASSYPQGANTEAFF.

V usage is TRBV6-2 or TRBV6-3 and J usage is TRBJ2-3; TRBD1 matches at 11 bases. Germline CDR1 MNHEY, CDR2 SVGEGT. CDR3 length: 15 residues. J was trimmed by 4 bases and V by 5 bases; bases with no gene match: 5. CDR3 nucleotides: TGTGCCAGCAGTCGGACAGGGGGCAGCGCAGATACGCAGTATTTT. It translates to CASSRTGGSADTQYF.

This chain links TRBV9 with TRBJ2-3; D is unclear. This CDR3 is 14 amino acids long. V dropped 0 bases and J dropped 4 bases, with 9 bases sitting between them. Germline V gene sequence: CDR1 SGDLS, CDR2 YYNGEE. The CDR3 nucleotides read TGTGCCAGCAGCGTAGGGCCCACCTCAGATACGCAGTATTTT. The encoded protein is CASSVGPTSDTQYF. Supplemented by reference TRBV9 and TRBJ2-3, the full variable domain reads DSGVTQTPKHLITATGQRVTLRCSPRSGDLSVYWYQQSLDQGLQFLIQYYNGEERAKGNILERFSAQQFPDLHSELNLSSLELGDSALYFCASSVGPTSDTQYFGPGTRLTVL.

The chain has TRBV9 and TRBJ2-5; a possible D gene is TRBD2 (6 bases). Germline-derived CDR1 and CDR2 are SGDLS and YYNGEE. V lost 0 bases, J lost 7 bases, and 10 bases lay in between. The CDR3 runs to 13 residues. CDR3 DNA: TGTGCCAGCAGCGTAGGGGACTTCGGGACCCAGTACTTC. This encodes CASSVGDFGTQYF.

The CDR3 loop is CASSLAGGTGEAFF. The CDR3 DNA is TGTGCCAGCAGCTTAGCAGGTGGGACAGGTGAAGCTTTCTTT. V and J are TRBV7-2 and TRBJ1-1; 8 bases align to TRBD1. Unmatched junction bases numbered 4, after V lost 0 bases and J lost 7 bases. Germline CDR1 reads SGHTA; CDR2 reads FQGNSA. This CDR3 region has 14 residues.

The genes are TRBV2 and TRBJ1-5; D may be TRBD1 (5 bases). The V gene lost 4 bases and the J gene lost 5 bases, with 12 bases spanning the gap. This CDR3 region has 14 residues. Germline V gene data show CDR1 as SNHLY and CDR2 as FYNNEI. The CDR3 spells CASSAGGEYQPQHF. CDR3 in DNA: TGTGCCAGCAGTGCCGGAGGGGAATATCAGCCCCAGCATTTT.

The V call is TRBV7-9, the J call TRBJ2-3, with D perhaps matching TRBD2 (5 bases). The V gene lost 2 bases and the J gene lost 5 bases, with 17 bases spanning the gap. The CDR3 runs 16 residues. Germline values: CDR1 SEHNR, CDR2 FQNEAQ (reference sequence). Written as DNA, the CDR3 is TGTGCCAGCAGCTTACCTCGCGGAGGTCTCAGAGATACGCAGTATTTT. It codes for CASSLPRGGLRDTQYF.